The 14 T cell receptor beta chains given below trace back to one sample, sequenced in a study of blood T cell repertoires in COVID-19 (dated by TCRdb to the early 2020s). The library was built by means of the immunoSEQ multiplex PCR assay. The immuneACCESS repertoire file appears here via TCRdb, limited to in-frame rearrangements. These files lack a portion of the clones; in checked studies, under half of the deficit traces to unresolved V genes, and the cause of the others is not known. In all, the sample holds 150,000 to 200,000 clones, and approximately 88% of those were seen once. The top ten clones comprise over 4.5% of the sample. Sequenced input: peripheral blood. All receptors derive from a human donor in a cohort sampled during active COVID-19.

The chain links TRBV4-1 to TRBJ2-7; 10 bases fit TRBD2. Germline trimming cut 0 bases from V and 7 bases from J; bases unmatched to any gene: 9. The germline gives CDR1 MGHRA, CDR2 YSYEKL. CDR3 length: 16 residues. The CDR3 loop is CASSQDGSGRAGEQYF. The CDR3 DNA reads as TGCGCCAGCAGCCAAGATGGCAGCGGGAGGGCCGGGGAGCAGTACTTC.

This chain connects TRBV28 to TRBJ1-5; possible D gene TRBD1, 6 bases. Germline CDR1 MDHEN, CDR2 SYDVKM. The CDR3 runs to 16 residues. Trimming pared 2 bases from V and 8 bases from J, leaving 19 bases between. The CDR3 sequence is CASSLIGQPVFEPQHF. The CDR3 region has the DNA TGTGCCAGCAGTTTAATCGGACAGCCAGTATTTGAGCCCCAGCATTTT.

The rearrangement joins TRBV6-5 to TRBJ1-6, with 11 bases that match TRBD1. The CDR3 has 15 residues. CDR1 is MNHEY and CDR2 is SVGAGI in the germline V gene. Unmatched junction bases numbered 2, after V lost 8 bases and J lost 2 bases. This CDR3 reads CASRDRGAYNSPLHF. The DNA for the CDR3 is TGTGCCAGCCGGGACAGGGGGGCCTATAATTCACCCCTCCACTTT.

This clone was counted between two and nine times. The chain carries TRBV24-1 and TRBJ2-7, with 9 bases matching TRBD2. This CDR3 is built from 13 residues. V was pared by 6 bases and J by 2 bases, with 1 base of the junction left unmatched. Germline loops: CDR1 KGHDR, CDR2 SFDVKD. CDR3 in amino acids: CATSPSGTYEQYF. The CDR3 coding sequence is TGTGCCACCAGTCCTAGCGGGACCTACGAGCAGTACTTC.

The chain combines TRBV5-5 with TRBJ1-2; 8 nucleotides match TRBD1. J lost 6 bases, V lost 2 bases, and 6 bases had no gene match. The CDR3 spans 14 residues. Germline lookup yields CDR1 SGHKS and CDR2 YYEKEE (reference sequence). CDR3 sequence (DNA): TGTGCCAGCAGCTTTTGGACAGGGATGGATGGCTACACCTTC. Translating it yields CASSFWTGMDGYTF.

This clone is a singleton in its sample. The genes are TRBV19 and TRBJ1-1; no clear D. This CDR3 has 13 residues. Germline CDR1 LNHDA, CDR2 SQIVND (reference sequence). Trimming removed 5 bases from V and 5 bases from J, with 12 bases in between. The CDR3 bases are TGTGCCAGTAGTTCTCAGGCTCTGACTGAAGCTTTCTTT. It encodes CASSSQALTEAFF.

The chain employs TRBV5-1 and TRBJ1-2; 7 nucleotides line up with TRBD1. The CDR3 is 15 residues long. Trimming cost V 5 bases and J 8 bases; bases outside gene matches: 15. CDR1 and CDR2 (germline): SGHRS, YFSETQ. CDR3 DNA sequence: TGCGCCAGCAGGAACGAACAGGGGCAAGTTCTGGGCTACACCTTC. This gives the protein CASRNEQGQVLGYTF.

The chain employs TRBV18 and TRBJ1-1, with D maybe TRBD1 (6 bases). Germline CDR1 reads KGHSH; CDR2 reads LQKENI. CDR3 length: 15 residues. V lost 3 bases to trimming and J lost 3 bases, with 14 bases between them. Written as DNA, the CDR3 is TGTGCCAGCTCACCCAGGGGTAATGGGGACACTGAAGCTTTCTTT. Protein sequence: CASSPRGNGDTEAFF.

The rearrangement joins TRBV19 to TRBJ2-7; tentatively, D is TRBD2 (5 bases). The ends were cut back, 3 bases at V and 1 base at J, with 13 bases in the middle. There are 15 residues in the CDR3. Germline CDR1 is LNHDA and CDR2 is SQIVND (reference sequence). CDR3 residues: CASSILLASSYEQYF. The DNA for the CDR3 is TGTGCCAGTAGTATCCTGCTAGCATCTTCCTACGAGCAGTACTTC.

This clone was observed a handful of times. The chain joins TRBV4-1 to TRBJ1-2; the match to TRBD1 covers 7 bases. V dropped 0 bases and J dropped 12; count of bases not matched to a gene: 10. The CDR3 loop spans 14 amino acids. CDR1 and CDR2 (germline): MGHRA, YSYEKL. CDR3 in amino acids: CASSQEGQYPRNTF. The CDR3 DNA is TGCGCCAGCAGCCAAGAGGGACAGTACCCTCGAAACACCTTC.

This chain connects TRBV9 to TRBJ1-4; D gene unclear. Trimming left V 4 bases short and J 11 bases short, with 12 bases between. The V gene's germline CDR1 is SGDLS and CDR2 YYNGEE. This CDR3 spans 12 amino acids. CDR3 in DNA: TGTGCCAGCAGCACGGACGGACTTAAACTGTTTTTT. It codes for CASSTDGLKLFF.

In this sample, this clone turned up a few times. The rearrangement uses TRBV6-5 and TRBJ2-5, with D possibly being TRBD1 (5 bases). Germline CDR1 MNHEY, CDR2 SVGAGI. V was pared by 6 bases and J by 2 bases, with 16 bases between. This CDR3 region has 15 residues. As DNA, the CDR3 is TGTGCCAGCAGCCCCAGCTGGGGCCGGCAAGAGACCCAGTACTTC. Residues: CASSPSWGRQETQYF.

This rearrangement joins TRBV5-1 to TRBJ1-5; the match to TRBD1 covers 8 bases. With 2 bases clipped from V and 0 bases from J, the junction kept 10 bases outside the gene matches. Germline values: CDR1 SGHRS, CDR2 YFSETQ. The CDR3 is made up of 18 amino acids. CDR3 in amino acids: CASSLRAGQVSSNQPQHF. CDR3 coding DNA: TGCGCCAGCAGCTTAAGGGCGGGACAGGTTAGTAGCAATCAGCCCCAGCATTTT.

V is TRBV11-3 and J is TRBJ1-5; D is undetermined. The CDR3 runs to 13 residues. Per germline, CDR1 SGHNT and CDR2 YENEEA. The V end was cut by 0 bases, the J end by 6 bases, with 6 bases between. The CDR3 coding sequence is TGTGCCAGCAGCTTAGATCCGGGTCAGCCCCAGCATTTT. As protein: CASSLDPGQPQHF.